This T cell receptor (beta chain) emerged from a study of blood T cell repertoires in COVID-19. Seattle's cohort entered during active infection and was followed longitudinally. The CDR3 is 16 residues long. Losses at the gene ends were 2 bases for V and 0 bases for J; bases not matched to a gene: 7. Germline V gene data show CDR1 as SEHNR and CDR2 as FQNEAQ (reference sequence). Study processing details: Amplification from reference gene primers served as the basis for estimated nucleated cell counts. The repertoire was sequenced with immunoSEQ multiplex PCR; TCRdb's copy has only in-frame clones and lacks some. V and J calls and clone size are as listed in that table; D and trimming were resolved from the DNA. The table lists under 200,000 clones, 79% of them singletons.

The rearrangement uses TRBV7-9 and TRBJ2-7, with 7 nucleotides matching TRBD1. The TCR comes from a woman aged 60 to 75 with COVID-19, enrolled during active disease. The sequenced material came from peripheral blood. The CDR3: CASSLPTGAPSYEQYF. The CDR3 DNA is TGTGCCAGCAGCTTACCAACAGGGGCCCCCTCCTACGAGCAGTACTTC.